This is a list of T cell receptor beta chains from one sample in a study of breast tumors, draining lymph nodes, adjacent tissues. TCRdb analysed the multiplex PCR reads with MiXCR anew, one entry per CDR3 protein. The sample includes approximately 20,000 distinct CDR3 sequences, roughly 50% seen only once; the top ten take roughly 8%. The material sequenced was breast tumor tissue. All receptors derive from a female donor with breast cancer. Some clones in this sample may be carry-over from other donors' samples. Both conserved end residues are trimmed from each CDR3. D genes are given only for firm matches. Size is omitted from some rows. Given values are once, few, many or a class for expanded clones.

j_call clone_size v_call d_call cdr3_aa
TRBJ2-7 few TRBV11-3 NA ASSYRGEAAYEQY
TRBJ2-5 once TRBV11-2 TRBD2 ASSPSTSGYQETQY
TRBJ2-7 NA TRBV20-1 TRBD2 SASSKGTSDYEQY
TRBJ2-2 NA TRBV29-1 TRBD1 SVYGTGVDTGELF
TRBJ1-3 NA TRBV15 NA ATSRVTWDTIY
NA NA TRBV29-1 NA SVSPLGINEQF
TRBJ2-3 many TRBV19 NA ASSRRGRGGTDTQY
TRBJ2-1 many TRBV4-2 NA ASSQGEVSVEQF
TRBJ2-7 many TRBV2 TRBD1 ASKGTGSVDEQY
TRBJ2-1 many TRBV13 TRBD2 ASSRWGLGGRAYNEQF
TRBJ2-7 many TRBV5-1 TRBD1 ASSLGQGGSYEQY
TRBJ2-7 many TRBV4-2 TRBD2 ASSQENSGAYEQY
TRBJ1-1 many TRBV15 NA ATSRGDFAGTEAF
TRBJ1-6 NA TRBV20-1 NA SAAGHLNSPLH
TRBJ1-3 NA TRBV11-2 NA ASSPSVGGNTIY
TRBJ2-7 few TRBV20-1 TRBD2 TGTSGRHEQY
TRBJ2-2 few TRBV19 NA AIGDTGGLF
TRBJ1-2 many TRBV4-3 TRBD1 ASSQDWDRGYGYT
TRBJ2-7 medium-sized TRBV2 NA ASTPQFAGYEQY
TRBJ2-3 NA TRBV5-6 NA ASTVGTATQY
TRBJ1-5 NA TRBV19 TRBD1 ASSMGQGGQPQH
TRBJ2-7 NA TRBV14 TRBD2 ASSRGLARYESQY
TRBJ2-5 NA TRBV7-9 TRBD2 ASGFKSGRAQETQY
TRBJ2-5 many TRBV3-1 NA ASSPNPGLQYQY
TRBJ2-5 many TRBV19 TRBD1 ASSIVGTGVGQTQY
TRBJ2-3 medium-sized TRBV20-1 TRBD2 SARHSGTSLGTQY
TRBJ2-2 NA TRBV27 TRBD2 GSSFGSGRLLSTGELF
TRBJ1-6 many TRBV14 TRBD1 ASSADRARGSPLH
TRBJ2-7 many TRBV12-3/TRBV12-4 NA ASSAGSSYEQY
TRBJ2-3 many TRBV6-4 TRBD2 ASSAGLAGVDTQY
TRBJ2-5 NA TRBV7-6 TRBD2 ASSSRGGETQY
TRBJ2-4 many TRBV4-2 TRBD1 ASSQEQGRAKNIQY
TRBJ1-5 medium-sized TRBV27 NA ASSKGVDQPQH
TRBJ2-1 many TRBV12-5 NA ASGVLRDTLLHEQF
TRBJ1-5 NA TRBV2 NA ASSLSGIGNQPQH
TRBJ1-2 medium-sized TRBV5-6 NA ASSLSSYLTSNYGYT
TRBJ1-1 many TRBV7-6 TRBD1 ASSLTKNHRGSNTEAF
TRBJ2-3 many TRBV20-1 NA SALRAPLAKNTQY
TRBJ2-7 NA TRBV10-1 TRBD2 ASRNGTSGAYERY
TRBJ2-7 medium-sized TRBV4-2 NA ASSQAPDDSYEQY
TRBJ2-3 many TRBV4-2 NA ASSQEARAETDTQY
TRBJ2-7 few TRBV29-1 NA SVLRGGYEQY
TRBJ2-5 NA TRBV15 NA ATSRDYRDGETQY
TRBJ2-1 NA TRBV20-1 NA SASRQGGGNEQF
TRBJ1-2 NA TRBV6-1 TRBD1 ASRTGGDGYT
TRBJ2-7 many TRBV20-1 NA SAREGWGVHEQY
TRBJ2-1 NA TRBV29-1 NA SIRLYGWEQF
TRBJ2-3 NA TRBV2 TRBD2 ASSRIRGAGGLNTDTQY
TRBJ2-1 NA TRBV7-2 NA ASSPRLGNEQF
TRBJ2-5 NA TRBV7-2 TRBD2 ASSKTPSGRAGETQY
TRBJ2-7 NA TRBV7-6 TRBD2 ASSLRLAGGDSYEQY
TRBJ2-7 NA TRBV11-2 NA ASSNPWGEEQY
TRBJ2-5 medium-sized TRBV25-1 NA ASSESRGSQETQY